Listed here are 13 T cell receptor beta chains from one sample, sequenced in a study of cytomegalovirus exposure and HLA in healthy donors. The PCR ran on 60 Vbeta and 13 Jbeta primers. Here immunoSEQ multiplex PCR was the method, and the copy in TCRdb shows in-frame clones only, minus some. This sample yields 200,000 to 250,000 clones, of which about 78% are seen a single time; around 4% belongs to the top ten. Input material: PBMCs. The receptors originated from a male donor in good health and CMV-seronegative.

V is TRBV6-1 and J is TRBJ2-1; 8 bases agree with TRBD2. Germline trimming cut 6 bases from V and 9 bases from J; bases unmatched to any gene: 10. The CDR3 contains 14 residues. CDR1 is MNHNS and CDR2 is SASEGT in the germline V gene. The CDR3: CASSRAGVGGEQFF. The DNA for the CDR3 is TGTGCCAGCAGCCGAGCGGGAGTTGGTGGTGAGCAGTTCTTC.

This clone was recorded a few times. The rearrangement links TRBV5-1 to TRBJ1-1, with D maybe TRBD1 (6 bases). V was clipped by 5 bases and J by 0 bases, with 11 bases between them. The germline gives CDR1 SGHRS, CDR2 YFSETQ. This CDR3 spans 14 amino acids. The CDR3 DNA reads as TGCGCCAGCAGGCAGGGGTCCATGAACACTGAAGCTTTCTTT. As protein: CASRQGSMNTEAFF.

The rearrangement joins TRBV29-1 to TRBJ2-7; 9 bases line up with TRBD2. The CDR3 totals 12 residues. V trimming: 7 bases; J trimming: 1 base; junction bases outside the gene matches: 2. Looked up from germline, CDR1 is SQVTM and CDR2 is ANQGSEA. The CDR3 DNA is TGCAGCGCGCTAGCGGGGTCCTACGAGCAGTACTTC. Protein sequence: CSALAGSYEQYF.

J is TRBJ1-4 and V is TRBV18; a weak D match, TRBD1 (6 bases). Between the trimmed V and J ends, which lost 5 bases and 6 bases, there was a span of 10 bases. There are 13 residues in the CDR3. The germline CDR1 and CDR2 sequences are KGHSH and LQKENI. CDR3 region: CASSYRQDEKLFF. The CDR3 DNA reads TGTGCCAGCTCATACCGACAGGATGAAAAACTGTTTTTT.

This chain links TRBV5-1 with TRBJ1-4; D gene ambiguous. CDR1 is SGHRS, CDR2 YFSETQ, per germline. The CDR3 runs 15 residues. Deletions cut 2 bases from V and 5 bases from J, with 13 bases between. Here the CDR3 reads CASSFKGPGNEKLFF. CDR3 nucleotides: TGCGCCAGCAGCTTTAAGGGTCCGGGAAATGAAAAACTGTTTTTT. The full variable domain, its missing parts supplied by reference TRBV5-1 and TRBJ1-4, is KAGVTQTPRYLIKTRGQQVTLSCSPISGHRSVSWYQQTPGQGLQFLFEYFSETQRNKGNFPGRFSGRQFSNSRSEMNVSTLELGDSALYLCASSFKGPGNEKLFFGSGTQLSVL.

This rearrangement joins TRBV15 to TRBJ2-7, with TRBD2 matching 7 bases. This CDR3 has 15 residues. V lost 0 bases to trimming and J lost 6 bases; unmatched junction nucleotides: 8. Germline CDR1 is LNHNV and CDR2 is YYDKDF (reference sequence). The CDR3 reads CATSREGGRAREQYF. The CDR3 DNA is TGTGCCACCAGCAGAGAGGGGGGGAGGGCCCGCGAGCAGTACTTC.

The rearrangement uses TRBV27 and TRBJ1-6, with 9 bases that match TRBD1. The CDR3 covers 16 residues. J gave up 7 bases and V 5 bases, and 9 bases lay outside the gene matches. From germline, CDR1 is MNHEY and CDR2 SMNVEV (reference sequence). The CDR3 reads CASSIRQGGENSPLHF. CDR3 DNA: TGTGCCAGCAGTATACGACAGGGGGGGGAAAATTCACCCCTCCACTTT.

The chain couples TRBV11-2 to TRBJ2-4, with D perhaps TRBD2 (6 bases). CDR3 length: 11 amino acids. V was clipped by 8 bases and J by 6 bases, with 8 bases between them. Germline-derived CDR1 and CDR2 are SGHAT and FQNNGV. The CDR3 bases are TGTGCCAGCTCCGGGGGAAACATTCAGTACTTC. Translated: CASSGGNIQYF.

The chain links TRBV15 to TRBJ1-2, with TRBD1 as a possible D gene (5 bases). V lost 0 bases to trimming and J lost 2 bases, with 13 bases between them. This CDR3 region has 16 residues. Germline values: CDR1 LNHNV, CDR2 YYDKDF (reference sequence). CDR3 in amino acids: CATSRDFRQRNYGYTF. DNA for the CDR3: TGTGCCACCAGCAGAGACTTCCGACAGAGGAACTATGGCTACACCTTC.

The chain joins TRBV4-1 to TRBJ2-5; no clear D gene. The end of the DNA fits TRBJ2-7 better, so the J call may be wrong. Per germline, CDR1 MGHRA and CDR2 YSYEKL. The length of the CDR3 is 13 residues. CDR3 amino acids: CASSQGTWYEQYF. The CDR3 bases are TGCGCCAGCAGCCAAGGAACTTGGTACGAGCAGTACTTC.

The chain uses TRBV5-6 and TRBJ2-3, with TRBD2 matching over 10 bases. The V gene's germline CDR1 is SGHDT and CDR2 YYEEEE. The CDR3 extends over 15 amino acids. The V gene end was trimmed by 2 bases and the J gene end by 1 base; junction bases not matched to a gene: 1. The CDR3 bases are TGTGCCAGCAGCTTTCTAGCGGGAGGCACAGATACGCAGTATTTT. This encodes CASSFLAGGTDTQYF.

This clone appeared a few times. The rearrangement joins TRBV5-1 to TRBJ1-1, with D possibly matching TRBD1 (5 bases). Looked up from germline, CDR1 is SGHRS and CDR2 is YFSETQ. V was cut by 6 bases and J by 8 bases, with 14 bases left in between. The CDR3 sequence is 12 residues long. The CDR3 coding sequence is TGCGCCAGCAAAAACGGAAGGGGAGAAGCTTTCTTT. This translates into CASKNGRGEAFF.

The chain uses TRBV2 and TRBJ2-2; 10 bases fit TRBD1. Germline V gene lookup returns CDR1 SNHLY and CDR2 FYNNEI. The CDR3 is 14 amino acids. Trimming at V came to 4 bases and at J to 6 bases, leaving 2 bases not matched to a gene. The CDR3: CASSGDRGAGELFF. CDR3 DNA sequence: TGTGCCAGCAGTGGGGACAGGGGCGCCGGGGAGCTGTTTTTT. Complete variable domain (other parts from reference TRBV2 and TRBJ2-2): EPEVTQTPSHQVTQMGQEVILRCVPISNHLYFYWYRQILGQKVEFLVSFYNNEISEKSEIFDDQFSVERPDGSNFTLKIRSTKLEDSAMYFCASSGDRGAGELFFGEGSRLTVL.